The following is a T cell receptor beta chain sequence with its context. The clone's antigen remains unknown. No base quality values were provided; no much bigger clone lies one nucleotide off. RNA was extracted using the RNeasy kit, and about 0.45 to 1 microgram was reverse transcribed with random hexamers. The immunoSEQ multiplex PCR assay, covering 54 Vbeta and 13 Jbeta segments, was used to amplify TCR beta CDR3 regions. PCR amplification bias was corrected using a synthetic template baseline for primer optimization and computational correction. In the source study's methods: Reads were annotated to V, D and J genes according to IMGT and were analyzed with immunoSEQ Analyzer, with only productive sequences retained. Clonality was computed as one minus Shannon entropy normalized by log2 of the number of productive unique sequences. For each patient and control, public and private clones were evaluated among the 100 most prevalent clones. Clones were defined as Susac-specific if absent from the healthy and MS cohorts, from more than 900 published viral clones and from other ImmuneACCESS disease sequences. TCRdb handled the public reads itself, with Q25 trimming in fastp and clone calling in MiXCR, and kept productive beta chains. Each CDR3 protein gets just one entry, which takes the most common genes and DNA from the rows behind it. The V and J calls, along with clone size, are taken from TCRdb and not from the paper's own processing. Within this sample are over 100,000 distinct CDR3 sequences, with 95% to 98% of them counted one time only. The ten biggest clones cover approximately 0.093% of the sample.

The data belong to a study of CD8 T cells in Susac syndrome (dated by TCRdb to the late 2010s). Turning to the overall study: The study used repertoire sequencing to test whether antigen drove CD8+ T cell activation and differentiation in Susac syndrome. On the study overall, not on this receptor specifically: The number of individuals in the TCR sequencing and HLA analysis was acknowledged as relatively small.

Peripheral blood CD8+ and CD4+ T cells from healthy donors, Susac syndrome patients and multiple sclerosis patients were profiled by high-throughput TCR beta sequencing. Healthy donors were age- and sex-matched controls. Bulk CD8+ and CD4+ T cells were purified by magnetic negative isolation, while CD8+ TEMRA cells were enriched using FACS. Blood was collected in EDTA tubes and processed within 24 hours, with PBMCs isolated through density gradient centrifugation. PBMCs intended for TCR sequencing were cryopreserved in liquid nitrogen and were subsequently thawed in a 37 degrees C water bath. The sorted or isolated CD4+, CD8+ and CD8+ TEMRA cells had a purity of 90% or higher. Including the terminal cysteine and phenylalanine, the CDR3 comprises 17 residues. Only the CDR3 DNA stays, 51 bases, in frame from base 1. The germline V gene gives CDR1 as MNHEY and CDR2 as SVGEGT. Trimming leaves V shorter by 2 bases and J shorter by 3 bases, with the junction holding 10 bases beyond the gene matches.

The chain uses TRBV6-2 or TRBV6-3 and TRBJ2-7, and 10 junctional nucleotides match TRBD2. The sample taken for sequencing was CD4+ T cells from PBMCs. This TCR was recovered from a human donor in good health. The DNA sequence is given as TGTGCCAGCAGTTACGAGACGGCTAGCGGGAGTCACTACGAGCAGTACTTC. This sequence encodes CASSYETASGSHYEQYF.